This passage covers 7 T cell receptor beta chains from one sample sequenced in a study of blood T cell repertoires in COVID-19. The table came from immunoSEQ multiplex PCR; TCRdb's copy has only in-frame clones and leaves some out. The table records 200,000 to 300,000 clones, over 70% of them present only once. Specimen: peripheral blood. These receptors were obtained from a woman of 80 years or more with acute or convalescent COVID-19.

V gene TRBV2 combines with J gene TRBJ2-1, with TRBD2 matching 12 bases. Per the germline V gene, CDR1 is SNHLY and CDR2 is FYNNEI. Trimming cost V 6 bases and J 8 bases; bases outside gene matches: 5. CDR3 length: 14 residues. Here the CDR3 DNA reads TGTGCCAGCAGGACTAGCGGGAGTGGGGATGAGCAGTTCTTC. Amino acid sequence: CASRTSGSGDEQFF.

The rearrangement uses TRBV7-8 and TRBJ2-5; D possibly corresponds to TRBD1 (7 bases). Germline assignment: CDR1 SGHVS and CDR2 FQNEAQ. The CDR3 contains 14 residues. Trimming stripped 5 bases from V and 5 bases from J, with 15 bases between. The CDR3 sequence: CASSPPQGRETQYF. CDR3 bases: TGTGCCAGCAGCCCCCCACAGGGGAGGGAGACCCAGTACTTC.

This chain uses TRBV6-5 with TRBJ2-1; possibly TRBD2 for D (6 bases). The CDR3 is 14 residues long. Germline CDR1 and CDR2: MNHEY and SVGAGI. Trimming pared 6 bases from V and 12 bases from J, leaving 21 bases between. CDR3 loop: CASRRHGTTEGQFF. The CDR3 DNA follows: TGTGCCAGCAGGCGACACGGGACCACGGAGGGGCAGTTCTTC.

J is TRBJ2-3 and V is TRBV9, with 7 bases matching TRBD2. CDR1 SGDLS and CDR2 YYNGEE come from the germline V gene. This CDR3 spans 14 amino acids. V shed 6 bases and J 0 bases; nucleotides not matched to a gene: 4. The chain's CDR3 is CASNGGGSTDTQYF. The CDR3 nucleotides read TGTGCCAGCAACGGCGGGGGAAGCACAGATACGCAGTATTTT.

This clone was counted a few times. The rearrangement uses TRBV6-2 or TRBV6-3 and TRBJ1-2, with D possibly being TRBD1 (5 bases). With 5 bases removed from V and 0 bases from J, the gap between germline ends came to 7 bases. Germline CDR1 and CDR2: MNHEY and SVGEGT. This CDR3 contains 13 residues. CDR3 sequence (DNA): TGTGCCAGCAGTACAGGAGCTAACTATGGCTACACCTTC. It specifies CASSTGANYGYTF.

Written as DNA, the CDR3 is TGTGCCAGCAGCGGCGCTCTCCAGGGGAGCACAGATACGCAGTATTTT. Protein: CASSGALQGSTDTQYF. This chain joins TRBV7-2 and TRBJ2-3; maybe TRBD1 (6 bases). Between the trimmed V and J ends, which lost 5 bases and 0 bases, there was a span of 15 bases. The CDR3 sequence is 16 residues long. The germline CDR1 and CDR2 sequences are SGHTA and FQGNSA.

The rearrangement links TRBV3-1 (or the pseudogene TRBV3-2) to TRBJ2-2; weak D call: TRBD2 (5 bases). V was cut by 4 bases and J by 5 bases, with 8 bases left in between. The CDR3 contains 13 residues. CDR1 LGHDT and CDR2 YNNKEL come from the germline V gene (reference sequence). The CDR3 loop reads CASSPGWTGELFF. For the CDR3, the DNA is TGTGCCAGCAGCCCGGGGTGGACCGGGGAGCTGTTTTTT.